These T cell receptor beta chains were read from a single sample in a study of T cell clones after liver transplantation. Generated by immunoSEQ multiplex PCR, the TCRdb table keeps only in-frame clones and is missing some. The data contain about 76,000 clones, around four fifths of them seen just once; the ten biggest clones take up 2.8%. Sequences were derived from CD4+ T cells from blood, sampled at the 22-month timepoint. The receptors were gathered from a human patient who received a liver transplant. Certain T cells may be donor cells from the graft. Both conserved end residues are part of each CDR3. A D gene is named only where the DNA matches it firmly. Where a row states a size, it is once, few, many or the class of an expanded clone; other rows omit it.

j_call: TRBJ2-7
clone_size: .
v_call: TRBV7-2
d_call: .
cdr3_nt: TGTGCCAGCAGCTTAATGCTTCAGGGAGCAGGTGAGCAGTACTTC
cdr3_aa: CASSLMLQGAGEQYF

j_call: TRBJ2-2
clone_size: once
v_call: TRBV7-3
d_call: TRBD2
cdr3_nt: TGTGCCAGCAGCTTATTCGGACTAGCTGGCACCGGGGAGCTGTTTTTT
cdr3_aa: CASSLFGLAGTGELFF

j_call: TRBJ2-1
clone_size: .
v_call: TRBV2
d_call: TRBD2
cdr3_nt: TGTGCCAGCAGTGAACAGCGGGAGGGCAATGAGCAGTTCTTC
cdr3_aa: CASSEQREGNEQFF

j_call: TRBJ2-7
clone_size: .
v_call: TRBV5-1
d_call: TRBD1
cdr3_nt: TGCGCCAGCAGCTCGAATCGACAGGGCCGGAGCTCCTACGAGCAGTACTTC
cdr3_aa: CASSSNRQGRSSYEQYF

j_call: TRBJ2-7
clone_size: .
v_call: TRBV10-3
d_call: .
cdr3_nt: TGTGCCATCAGTGAACCCGGGTCCGATTCCTACGAGCAGTACTTC
cdr3_aa: CAISEPGSDSYEQYF

j_call: TRBJ1-4
clone_size: .
v_call: TRBV19
d_call: .
cdr3_nt: TGTGCCAGTACGCTATCCAGAACAACTAATGAAAAACTGTTTTTT
cdr3_aa: CASTLSRTTNEKLFF

j_call: TRBJ1-2
clone_size: .
v_call: TRBV5-6
d_call: .
cdr3_nt: TGTGCCAGCAGCTTGGCCGGTGATGGCTACACCTTC
cdr3_aa: CASSLAGDGYTF

j_call: TRBJ2-7
clone_size: once
v_call: TRBV9
d_call: TRBD1
cdr3_nt: TGTGCCAGCAGCCTCGGGACAGGGGCCAGCTCCTACGAGCAGTACTTC
cdr3_aa: CASSLGTGASSYEQYF

j_call: TRBJ2-1
clone_size: .
v_call: TRBV5-6
d_call: .
cdr3_nt: TGTGCCAGCAGCTTGAGCGACAGGTCCGAGCAGTTCTTC
cdr3_aa: CASSLSDRSEQFF

j_call: TRBJ1-1
clone_size: few
v_call: TRBV6-5
d_call: TRBD1
cdr3_nt: TGTGCCAGCACCAGGGGGCTGGACACTGAAGCTTTCTTT
cdr3_aa: CASTRGLDTEAFF

j_call: TRBJ2-7
clone_size: .
v_call: TRBV7-2
d_call: TRBD2
cdr3_nt: TGTGCCAGCAGCTTACTGACTAGCGGGAGGATCTACGAGCAGTACTTC
cdr3_aa: CASSLLTSGRIYEQYF

j_call: TRBJ1-2
clone_size: few
v_call: TRBV2
d_call: .
cdr3_nt: TGTGCCAGCAGTGTGAGGGGGATCTATGGCTACACCTTC
cdr3_aa: CASSVRGIYGYTF

j_call: TRBJ2-7
clone_size: .
v_call: TRBV25-1
d_call: TRBD1
cdr3_nt: TGTGCCAGCAGCCACCGGGGACAGGGGCTCTACGAGCAGTACTTC
cdr3_aa: CASSHRGQGLYEQYF

j_call: TRBJ1-2
clone_size: .
v_call: TRBV18
d_call: TRBD1
cdr3_nt: TGTGCCAGCTCACCAGCTATCGACAGGGGAGGCTATGGCTACACCTTC
cdr3_aa: CASSPAIDRGGYGYTF

j_call: TRBJ1-2
clone_size: .
v_call: TRBV7-2
d_call: .
cdr3_nt: TGTGCCTGCTCCAGAGGGGCCCGGGACTATGGCTACACCTTC
cdr3_aa: CACSRGARDYGYTF

j_call: TRBJ2-7
clone_size: .
v_call: TRBV14
d_call: TRBD2
cdr3_nt: TGTGCCAGCAGCCCCCTATCGACTAGCGGGAGGCGCGAGCAGTACTTC
cdr3_aa: CASSPLSTSGRREQYF

j_call: TRBJ1-4
clone_size: .
v_call: TRBV5-1
d_call: TRBD1
cdr3_nt: TGCGCCAGCAGCCAGACAGGGGCCACTAATGAAAAACTGTTTTTT
cdr3_aa: CASSQTGATNEKLFF

j_call: TRBJ2-7
clone_size: few
v_call: TRBV7-2
d_call: .
cdr3_nt: TGTGCCAGCAGCTTACGGGGACTTTCGTACGAGCAGTACTTC
cdr3_aa: CASSLRGLSYEQYF

j_call: TRBJ2-3
clone_size: medium-sized
v_call: TRBV5-1
d_call: .
cdr3_nt: TGCGCCAGCAGCTTGGAGGGAATCCTCCCAGATACGCAGTATTTT
cdr3_aa: CASSLEGILPDTQYF

j_call: TRBJ2-7
clone_size: .
v_call: TRBV12-5
d_call: .
cdr3_nt: TGTGCTAGTGGCCCGGGGGCGGAGCACGGCTCCTACGAGCAGTACTTC
cdr3_aa: CASGPGAEHGSYEQYF

j_call: TRBJ1-2
clone_size: once
v_call: TRBV27
d_call: .
cdr3_nt: TGTGCCAGCAGTCCCCTACAAAACGGGCTGGGCTACACCTTC
cdr3_aa: CASSPLQNGLGYTF

j_call: TRBJ2-5
clone_size: .
v_call: TRBV5-1
d_call: .
cdr3_nt: TGCGCCAGCAGCTCGCTACCCAGGTCGTTAGGGTCAGAGACCCAGTACTTC
cdr3_aa: CASSSLPRSLGSETQYF

j_call: TRBJ2-1
clone_size: .
v_call: TRBV5-1
d_call: TRBD2
cdr3_nt: TGCGCCAGCAGCTTGGAAGGTAGCGGGAGAAATAATGAGCAGTTCTTC
cdr3_aa: CASSLEGSGRNNEQFF

j_call: TRBJ2-3
clone_size: .
v_call: TRBV4-3
d_call: TRBD2
cdr3_nt: TGCGCCAGCAGCTACCTAGCGGGCACTAGCACAGATACGCAGTATTTT
cdr3_aa: CASSYLAGTSTDTQYF

j_call: TRBJ2-7
clone_size: .
v_call: TRBV6-5
d_call: .
cdr3_nt: TGTGCCAGCGGGCCGGGAGAGCAGTACTTC
cdr3_aa: CASGPGEQYF

j_call: TRBJ2-7
clone_size: .
v_call: TRBV7-6
d_call: .
cdr3_nt: TGTGCCAGCAGCTTAGCGAACGGGGACGGGGTCTACGAGCAGTACTTC
cdr3_aa: CASSLANGDGVYEQYF

j_call: TRBJ2-6
clone_size: .
v_call: TRBV4-2
d_call: .
cdr3_nt: TGTGCCAGCAGCCCTCAATCCGCTGGGGCCAACGTCCTGACTTTC
cdr3_aa: CASSPQSAGANVLTF

j_call: TRBJ1-2
clone_size: .
v_call: TRBV27
d_call: .
cdr3_nt: TGTGCCAGCAAGAGCGGGGGAGGGGCCGGTGGCTACACCTTC
cdr3_aa: CASKSGGGAGGYTF

j_call: TRBJ1-3
clone_size: few
v_call: TRBV5-1
d_call: .
cdr3_nt: TGCGCCAGCAGCGCGGCGAGCTCTGGAAACACCATATATTTT
cdr3_aa: CASSAASSGNTIYF

j_call: TRBJ2-2
clone_size: .
v_call: TRBV4-2
d_call: .
cdr3_nt: TGTGCCAGCAGCCAAGATGTAGGGTATGCCGGGGAGCTGTTTTTT
cdr3_aa: CASSQDVGYAGELFF

j_call: TRBJ1-1
clone_size: .
v_call: TRBV18
d_call: .
cdr3_nt: TGTGCCAGCTCACCAAAAGGTCTGAACACTGAAGCTTTCTTT
cdr3_aa: CASSPKGLNTEAFF